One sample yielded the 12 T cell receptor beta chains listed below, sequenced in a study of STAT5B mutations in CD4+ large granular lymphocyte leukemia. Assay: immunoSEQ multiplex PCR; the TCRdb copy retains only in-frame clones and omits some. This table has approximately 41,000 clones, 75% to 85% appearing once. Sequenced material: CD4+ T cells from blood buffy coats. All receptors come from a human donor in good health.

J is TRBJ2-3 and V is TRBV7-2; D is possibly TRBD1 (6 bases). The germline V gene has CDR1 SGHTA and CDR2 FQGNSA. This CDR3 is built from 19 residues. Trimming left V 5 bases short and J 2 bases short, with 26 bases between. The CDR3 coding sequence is TGTGCCAGCAGCACCCCCGGGACATTGGGACAAACCTACACAGATACGCAGTATTTT. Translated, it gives CASSTPGTLGQTYTDTQYF. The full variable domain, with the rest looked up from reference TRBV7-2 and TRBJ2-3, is GAGVSQSPSNKVTEKGKDVELRCDPISGHTALYWYRQSLGQGLEFLIYFQGNSAPDKSGLPSDRFSAERTGGSVSTLTIQRTQQEDSAVYLCASSTPGTLGQTYTDTQYFGPGTRLTVL.

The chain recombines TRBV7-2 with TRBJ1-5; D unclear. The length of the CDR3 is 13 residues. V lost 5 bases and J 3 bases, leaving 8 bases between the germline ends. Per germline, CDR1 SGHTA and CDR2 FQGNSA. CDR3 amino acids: CASSLSANQPQHF. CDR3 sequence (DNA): TGTGCCAGCAGCCTATCGGCCAATCAGCCCCAGCATTTT.

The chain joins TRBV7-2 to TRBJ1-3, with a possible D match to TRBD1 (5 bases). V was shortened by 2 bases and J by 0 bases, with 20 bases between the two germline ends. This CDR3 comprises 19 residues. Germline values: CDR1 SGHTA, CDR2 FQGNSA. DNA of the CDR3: TGTGCCAGCAGCTTAAACCCCTGGGGGGAGGGGAGCTCTGGAAACACCATATATTTT. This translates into CASSLNPWGEGSSGNTIYF.

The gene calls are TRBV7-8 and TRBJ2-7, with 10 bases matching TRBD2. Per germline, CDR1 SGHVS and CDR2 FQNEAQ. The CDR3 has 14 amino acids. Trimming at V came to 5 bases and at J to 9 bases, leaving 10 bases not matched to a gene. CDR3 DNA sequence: TGTGCCAGCAGCACCCTAGCGGGAGCGACGGTGCAGTACTTC. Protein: CASSTLAGATVQYF.

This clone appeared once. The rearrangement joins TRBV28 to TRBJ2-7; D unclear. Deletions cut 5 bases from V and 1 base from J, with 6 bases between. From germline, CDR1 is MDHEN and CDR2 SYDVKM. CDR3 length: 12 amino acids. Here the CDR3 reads CASSVRSYEQYF. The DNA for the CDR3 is TGTGCCAGCAGTGTCAGGTCCTACGAGCAGTACTTC.

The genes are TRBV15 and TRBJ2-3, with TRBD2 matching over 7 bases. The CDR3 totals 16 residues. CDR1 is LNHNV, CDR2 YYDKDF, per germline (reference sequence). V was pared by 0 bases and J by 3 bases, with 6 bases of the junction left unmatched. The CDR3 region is CATSRDRGSGTDTQYF. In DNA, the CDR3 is TGTGCCACCAGCAGAGATCGGGGTAGCGGGACAGATACGCAGTATTTT.

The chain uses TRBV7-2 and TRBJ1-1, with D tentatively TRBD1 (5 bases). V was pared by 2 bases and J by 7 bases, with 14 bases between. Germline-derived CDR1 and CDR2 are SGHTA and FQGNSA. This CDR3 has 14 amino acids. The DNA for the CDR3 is TGTGCCAGCAGCTTAAACGCGGGGGGATTTGAAGCTTTCTTT. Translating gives CASSLNAGGFEAFF.

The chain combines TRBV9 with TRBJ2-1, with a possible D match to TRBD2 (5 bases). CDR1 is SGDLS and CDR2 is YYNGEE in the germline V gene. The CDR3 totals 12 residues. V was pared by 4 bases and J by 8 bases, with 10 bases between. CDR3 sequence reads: CASSTDGDEQFF. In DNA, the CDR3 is TGTGCCAGCAGCACCGACGGGGATGAGCAGTTCTTC.

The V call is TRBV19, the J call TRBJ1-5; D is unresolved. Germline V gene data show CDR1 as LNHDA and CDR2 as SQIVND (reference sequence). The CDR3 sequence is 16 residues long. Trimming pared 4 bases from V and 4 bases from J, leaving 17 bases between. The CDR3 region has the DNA TGTGCCAGTAGTAAGGCGGAACGATTAGAGAATCAGCCCCAGCATTTT. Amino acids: CASSKAERLENQPQHF.

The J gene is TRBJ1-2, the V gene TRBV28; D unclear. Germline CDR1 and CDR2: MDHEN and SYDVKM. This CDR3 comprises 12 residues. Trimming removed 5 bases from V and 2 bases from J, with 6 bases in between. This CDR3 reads CASSEGNYGYTF. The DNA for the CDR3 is TGTGCCAGCAGTGAAGGAAACTATGGCTACACCTTC.

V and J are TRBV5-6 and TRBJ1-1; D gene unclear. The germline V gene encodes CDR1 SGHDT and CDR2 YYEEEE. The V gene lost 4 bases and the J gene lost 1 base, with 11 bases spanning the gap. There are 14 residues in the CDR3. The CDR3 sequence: CASSPWLPNTEAFF. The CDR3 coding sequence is TGTGCCAGCAGCCCTTGGCTGCCGAACACTGAAGCTTTCTTT.

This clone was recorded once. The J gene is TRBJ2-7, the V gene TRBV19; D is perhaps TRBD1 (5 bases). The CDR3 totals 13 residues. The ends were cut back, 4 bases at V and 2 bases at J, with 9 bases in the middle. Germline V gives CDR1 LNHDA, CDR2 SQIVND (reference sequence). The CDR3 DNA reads TGTGCCAGTAGTAAACGGACAACCTACGAGCAGTACTTC. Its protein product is CASSKRTTYEQYF.